Ten or more counts support the clone carrying this T cell receptor (beta chain). Its antigen is undetermined. These data belong to a study of identical twins. General study findings and limits: Twins showed weaker excess sharing in their beta out-of-frame sequences. Abundant cord blood beta clonotypes carried fewer insertions; memory repertoires showed none.

TCRdb re-called the 5' RACE reads with MiXCR, one entry per CDR3 protein. Of 200,000 to 250,000 distinct CDR3 sequences listed, around 6.9% are singletons. The V and J ends lost 1 base and 10 bases, in that order; junction bases with no gene match: 6. Germline values: CDR1 LGHDT, CDR2 YNNKEL (reference sequence). This CDR3 contains 15 residues. These data are also associated with another study on yellow fever vaccine responses in identical twins.

The source of this sequence is a woman younger than 30 in good health. The chain employs TRBV3-1 and TRBJ1-6; 8 bases line up with TRBD1. Sample: memory (CD45RO+) T cells sorted from blood. In DNA form, the CDR3 reads TGTGCCAGCAGCCAAGTCGGCACAGGGGGATCACCCCTCCACTTT. This translates into CASSQVGTGGSPLHF.